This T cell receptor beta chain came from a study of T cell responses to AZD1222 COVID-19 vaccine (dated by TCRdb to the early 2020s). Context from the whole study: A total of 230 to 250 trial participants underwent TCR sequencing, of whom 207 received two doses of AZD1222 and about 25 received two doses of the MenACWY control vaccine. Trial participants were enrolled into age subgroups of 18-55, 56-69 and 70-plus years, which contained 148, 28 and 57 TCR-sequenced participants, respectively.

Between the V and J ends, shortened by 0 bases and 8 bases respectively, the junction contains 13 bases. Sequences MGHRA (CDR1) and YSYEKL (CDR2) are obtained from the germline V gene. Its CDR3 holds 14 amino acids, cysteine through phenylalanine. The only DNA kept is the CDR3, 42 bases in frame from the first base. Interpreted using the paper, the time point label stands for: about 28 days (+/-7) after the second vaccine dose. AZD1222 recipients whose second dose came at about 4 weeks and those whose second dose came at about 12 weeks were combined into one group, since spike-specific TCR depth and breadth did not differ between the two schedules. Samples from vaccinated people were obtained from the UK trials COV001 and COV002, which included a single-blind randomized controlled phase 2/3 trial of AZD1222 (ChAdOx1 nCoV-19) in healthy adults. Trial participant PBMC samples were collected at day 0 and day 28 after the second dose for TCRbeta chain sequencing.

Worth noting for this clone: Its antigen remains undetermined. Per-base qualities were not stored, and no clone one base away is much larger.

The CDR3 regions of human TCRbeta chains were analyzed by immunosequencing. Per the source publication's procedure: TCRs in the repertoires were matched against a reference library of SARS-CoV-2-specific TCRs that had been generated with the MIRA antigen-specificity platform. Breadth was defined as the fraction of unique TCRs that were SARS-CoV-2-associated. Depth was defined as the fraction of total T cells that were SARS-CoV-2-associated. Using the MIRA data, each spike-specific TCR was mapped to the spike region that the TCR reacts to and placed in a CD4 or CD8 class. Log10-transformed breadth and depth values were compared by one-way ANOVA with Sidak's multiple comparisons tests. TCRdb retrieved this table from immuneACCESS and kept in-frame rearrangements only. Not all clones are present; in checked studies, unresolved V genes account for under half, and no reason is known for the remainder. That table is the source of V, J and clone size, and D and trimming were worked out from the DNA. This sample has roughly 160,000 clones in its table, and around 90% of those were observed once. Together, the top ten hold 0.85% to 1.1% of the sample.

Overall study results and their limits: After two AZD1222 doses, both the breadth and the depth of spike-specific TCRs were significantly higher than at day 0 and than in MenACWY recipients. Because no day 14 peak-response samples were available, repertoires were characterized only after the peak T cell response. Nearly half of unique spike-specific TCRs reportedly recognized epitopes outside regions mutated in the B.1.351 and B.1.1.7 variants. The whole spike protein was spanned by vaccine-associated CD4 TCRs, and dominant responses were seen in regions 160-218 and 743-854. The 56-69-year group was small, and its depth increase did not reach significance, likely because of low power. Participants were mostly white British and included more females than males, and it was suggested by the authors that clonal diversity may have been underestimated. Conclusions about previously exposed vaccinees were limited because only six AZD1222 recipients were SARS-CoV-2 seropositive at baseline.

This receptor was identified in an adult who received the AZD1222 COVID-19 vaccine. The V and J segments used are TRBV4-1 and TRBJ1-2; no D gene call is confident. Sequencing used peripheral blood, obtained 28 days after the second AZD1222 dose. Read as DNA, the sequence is TGCGCCAGCAGCCAAGATGTGGGGTTAGGGGGCTACACCTTC. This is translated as CASSQDVGLGGYTF.